This T cell receptor (beta chain) was recorded in a study of T cells in Graves' hyperthyroidism and ophthalmopathy. Study-level information: Prior to any treatment, at the point of initial diagnosis, peripheral blood was collected.

The CDR3 extends over 21 amino acids. The trim removed 3 bases at V and 2 bases at J, leaving 23 bases unmatched. Germline V gene sequence: CDR1 MDHEN, CDR2 SYDVKM. Comment on this clonotype: Its antigen is unknown.

Study results and caveats: The model foresaw ophthalmopathy a median around 6.4 months prior to onset.

Researchers took RNA transcripts and amplified the TCR beta CDR3 regions from them. First-round RT-PCR of the TCR CDR3 relied on the HTBI primer set. TCRdb reprocessed the multiplex PCR reads with MiXCR, giving one entry per CDR3 protein. The table records about 360,000 distinct CDR3 sequences, around 25% of them present only once. Hyperthyroidism in the patients, aged 18 to 65, was newly diagnosed and under 2 months in duration. V and J are TRBV28 and TRBJ2-5; TRBD1 matches at 8 bases. Sequencing was carried out using blood. The source is a middle-aged man with Graves' hyperthyroidism. The CDR3 DNA follows: TGTGCCAGCAGTTTTAAAAGGGGAGGACAGGGAAACTGGTGGGATCAAGAGACCCAGTACTTC. Translated: CASSFKRGGQGNWWDQETQYF. Full variable domain (outside the CDR3, taken from reference TRBV28 and TRBJ2-5): DVKVTQSSRYLVKRTGEKVFLECVQDMDHENMFWYRQDPGLGLRLIYFSYDVKMKEKGDIPEGYSVSREKKERFSLILESASTNQTSMYLCASSFKRGGQGNWWDQETQYFGPGTRLLVL.